One sample yielded the 7 T cell receptor beta chains listed below, sequenced in a study of control samples from healthy donors and cancer patients. Measured with immunoSEQ multiplex PCR; TCRdb has only the in-frame clones, and not every one. This table has about 150,000 clones, over 85% appearing once. The specimen sequenced was blood. The receptors come from a man between 18 and 35 years old in good health.

The chain uses TRBV5-1 and TRBJ2-7; no firm D call. CDR1 SGHRS and CDR2 YFSETQ come from the germline V gene. CDR3 length: 11 amino acids. The germline V and J ends were trimmed by 3 bases and 3 bases, with 4 bases remaining between them. This CDR3 is CASSSRYEQYF. The CDR3 DNA is TGCGCCAGCAGCTCCCGCTACGAGCAGTACTTC.

This clone showed up just once. The rearrangement links TRBV11-2 to TRBJ2-7, with D possibly being TRBD2 (7 bases). Germline lookup yields CDR1 SGHAT and CDR2 FQNNGV. The CDR3 length is 15 residues. The V end lost 3 bases, the J end lost 4 bases, and 16 bases lay between the germline ends. CDR3 residues: CASSFSGGIHYEQYF. Written as DNA, the CDR3 is TGTGCCAGCAGCTTTTCGGGGGGCATTCATTACGAGCAGTACTTC.

The V and J genes are TRBV9 and TRBJ2-6, with D tentatively TRBD2 (5 bases). The germline CDR1 and CDR2 sequences are SGDLS and YYNGEE. This CDR3 is 17 amino acids long. Trimming stripped 0 bases from V and 4 bases from J, with 14 bases between. The CDR3 spells CASSVVPGPGGANVLTF. CDR3 DNA sequence: TGTGCCAGCAGCGTAGTTCCAGGACCGGGAGGGGCCAACGTCCTGACTTTC. Together with reference TRBV9 and TRBJ2-6, the CDR3 gives the full variable domain: DSGVTQTPKHLITATGQRVTLRCSPRSGDLSVYWYQQSLDQGLQFLIQYYNGEERAKGNILERFSAQQFPDLHSELNLSSLELGDSALYFCASSVVPGPGGANVLTFGAGSRLTVL.

This clone was seen a few times. V is TRBV13 and J is TRBJ1-4; weak D call: TRBD1 (6 bases). Trimming pared 1 base from V and 10 bases from J, leaving 19 bases between. CDR1 and CDR2 (germline): PRHDT, FYEKMQ (reference sequence). This CDR3 comprises 16 residues. The CDR3 reads CASSLEGGAQPGKLFF. CDR3 sequence (DNA): TGTGCCAGCAGCTTAGAGGGGGGGGCACAACCTGGAAAACTGTTTTTT.

The chain links TRBV30 to TRBJ2-7, with a tentative D call TRBD1 (6 bases). This CDR3 comprises 13 residues. Trimming pared 1 base from V and 3 bases from J, leaving 10 bases between. Germline CDR1 and CDR2: GTSNPN and SVGIG (reference sequence). The CDR3 region is CAWSEGQSYEQYF. The CDR3 bases are TGTGCCTGGAGTGAAGGACAGAGCTACGAGCAGTACTTC.

This chain connects TRBV9 to TRBJ2-5, with a possible D match to TRBD2 (6 bases). Germline loops: CDR1 SGDLS, CDR2 YYNGEE. The CDR3 runs to 15 residues. The ends were cut back, 0 bases at V and 0 bases at J, with 9 bases in the middle. The DNA for the CDR3 is TGTGCCAGCAGCGTAGTCGGGGGAAACCAAGAGACCCAGTACTTC. Translating it yields CASSVVGGNQETQYF.

The V and J genes are TRBV20-1 and TRBJ1-4, with 8 positions matching TRBD1. From germline, CDR1 is DFQATT and CDR2 SNEGSKA (reference sequence). J lost 4 bases, V lost 5 bases, and 6 bases had no gene match. The CDR3 is made up of 14 amino acids. CDR3 in DNA: TGCAGTGCTGGTGGACAGGGTAGTAATGAAAAACTGTTTTTT. Amino acids: CSAGGQGSNEKLFF.